These T cell receptor beta chains were read from a single sample in a study of cytomegalovirus exposure and HLA in healthy donors. Assay used: immunoSEQ multiplex PCR; TCRdb lists only in-frame clones, some missing. This table holds around 170,000 clones, over 80% found once. Sequences were obtained from PBMCs. These TCRs come from a woman aged 18-29 years in good health and CMV-seronegative. CDR3s include the opening cysteine and the closing phenylalanine or tryptophan. A D gene is named only where the DNA matches it firmly. The listing skips clone size in some rows; elsewhere it reads once, few, many or a size class.

d_call j_call v_call clone_size cdr3_length cdr3_aa cdr3_nt
TRBD1 TRBJ2-7 TRBV5-1 . 14 CASSRGTGTYEQYF TGCGCCAGCAGCAGGGGGACAGGGACCTACGAGCAGTACTTC
. TRBJ1-2 TRBV4-2 . 16 CASSQAKTAGTYGYTF TGTGCCAGCAGCCAAGCAAAAACGGCAGGGACTTATGGCTACACCTTC
. TRBJ1-1 TRBV6-1 . 15 CASSEEFLRDTEAFF TGTGCCAGCAGTGAGGAGTTTTTACGGGACACTGAAGCTTTCTTT
. TRBJ1-1 TRBV2 . 14 CASSELQGNTEAFF TGTGCCAGCAGTGAATTACAGGGGAACACTGAAGCTTTCTTT
TRBD2 TRBJ2-3 TRBV5-1 . 13 CASGGGSTDTQYF TGCGCCAGCGGGGGGGGGAGCACAGATACGCAGTATTTT
. TRBJ1-4 TRBV12-5 . 17 CASGLATGPSTNEKLFF TGTGCTAGTGGTTTGGCTACAGGACCCTCAACTAATGAAAAACTGTTTTTT
. TRBJ1-2 TRBV7-9 . 15 CSSSLVGGRVYGYTF TGTTCCAGCAGCTTAGTCGGGGGGCGCGTCTATGGCTACACCTTC
TRBD2 TRBJ2-7 TRBV10-3 . 14 CAIRAAGGFYEQYF TGTGCCATCAGGGCGGCGGGGGGATTCTACGAGCAGTACTTC
. TRBJ1-2 TRBV5-6 . 15 CASSLAGQHSNTYTF TGTGCCAGCAGCTTGGCTGGGCAGCACTCCAATACCTACACCTTC
. TRBJ1-1 TRBV9 . 15 CASSVAAGRNTEAFF TGTGCCAGCAGCGTAGCCGCGGGGAGGAACACTGAAGCTTTCTTT
. TRBJ1-1 TRBV28 . 14 CASSFGTFQTEAFF TGTGCCAGCAGTTTTGGGACATTTCAAACTGAAGCTTTCTTT
TRBD1 TRBJ2-3 TRBV6-1 . 16 CASSEGGRGWPDTQYF TGTGCCAGCAGTGAAGGCGGCAGGGGGTGGCCAGATACGCAGTATTTT
. TRBJ1-2 TRBV6-4 . 16 CASSPENLQGRYGYTF TGTGCCAGCAGTCCAGAAAACCTTCAGGGGCGCTATGGCTACACCTTC
TRBD1 TRBJ2-5 TRBV7-9 . 19 CASSRSRTGVGYPQETQYF TGTGCCAGCAGTCGATCGAGGACAGGCGTTGGATACCCTCAAGAGACCCAGTACTTC
TRBD1 TRBJ2-7 TRBV25-1 few 15 CASSGNRKGAYEQYF TGTGCCAGCAGTGGGAATCGAAAGGGGGCATACGAGCAGTACTTC
. TRBJ1-6 TRBV5-1 once 15 CASSRGLIYNSPLHF TGCGCCAGCAGCAGGGGACTTATCTATAATTCACCCCTCCACTTT
. TRBJ2-2 TRBV7-9 . 16 CASSIGGGANTGELFF TGTGCCAGCAGCATCGGAGGGGGCGCGAACACCGGGGAGCTGTTTTTT
. TRBJ1-2 TRBV18 . 13 CASSPRGVGGYTF TGTGCCAGCTCCCCGCGGGGGGTTGGCGGCTACACCTTC
. TRBJ1-1 TRBV5-1 few 13 CASSLEIRAEAFF TGCGCCAGCAGCTTGGAGATCAGGGCTGAAGCTTTCTTT
. TRBJ2-7 TRBV7-8 . 14 CASSRTDNSYEQYF TGTGCCAGCAGCCGTACAGACAACTCCTACGAGCAGTACTTC
. TRBJ2-7 TRBV10-3 . 16 CAISESLGVGTYEQYF TGTGCCATCAGTGAGTCTCTCGGGGTAGGCACCTACGAGCAGTACTTC
. TRBJ2-3 TRBV6-4 few 14 CASSDSQGTDTQYF TGTGCCAGCAGTGACTCGCAGGGCACAGATACGCAGTATTTT